This record concerns one T cell receptor beta chain sequence. Its antigen remains undetermined. This may be a read error: a much more frequent sequence differs by one nucleotide. CDR1 and CDR2 (SGHVS, FQNEAQ) derive from the germline V gene. The CDR3 runs 13 residues from the cysteine to the phenylalanine. Only the CDR3 DNA is retained, 39 bases long and in frame from the first base. This entry is derived from a study of human T cells and chemical hapten exposure (dated by TCRdb to the early 2020s). For the wider study: For sensitization, 2% DPC in acetone was applied to a roughly 2 cm by roughly 2 cm area of upper inner arm skin. Patch tests used Finn chambers with 0.01% DPC on the upper back, scored after 6 days by International Contact Dermatitis Research Group standards. Under 30 alopecia patients gave blood for TCR sequencing at one to four time points (pre-sensitization, 2, 6 and 24 weeks). Blood was sampled from patients pre-sensitization (week 0) and at 2, 6 and about 24 weeks after DPC sensitization. The patient cohort, mostly female, included alopecia areata with under or over 50% scalp involvement, alopecia totalis and alopecia universalis. Throughout the approximately 24-week study period, patients were also given weekly therapeutic DPC doses on the scalp. The study tracked peripheral blood TCR repertoire changes in vivo during primary and secondary sensitization to the hapten diphenylcyclopropenone (DPC) in alopecia patients. From each blood RNA sample, both TCR alpha and TCR beta chains were sequenced. Libraries were pooled for sequencing, and per-sample TCR yields varied mainly because of small differences in library volumes within the pool.

The paper as a whole reports these results and caveats: The number of PT1 expanded TCRs positively correlated with patch test score, significant at thresholds 8, 16 and 32 but not 4. The number of TCRs above 1 in 1000 frequency did not change with DPC sensitization; there was no evidence of global repertoire structure alterations. Repeated subsampling changed both the strength of the expansion versus patch-test correlation and the threshold at which the correlation became significant. Significantly more large CDR3 similarity clusters were formed by expanded TCRs than by pre-sensitization or healthy control sets, consistent with antigen-driven responses. All patients had alopecia, a presumed autoimmune disease, so their immune response might differ from that of healthy individuals.

Libraries were constructed by RACE. Instrument on record: NextSeq 500. Library preparation attached unique molecular identifiers to individual cDNA molecules for quantitative, reproducible TCR counting. As for how the authors treated the data: A median of approximately 100,000 TCRs per sample was observed, with a range of about 23,224 to 690,600. V, J and CDR3 annotation of the TCR reads was performed with the Decombinator software suite. For PS versus PT1 abundance plots, all samples were subsampled to the same number of TCRs (28,000). Expanded TCRs were defined as absent before sensitization and observed at least eight times at the 2-week time point. Using fastp trimming at Q25 and MiXCR clonotype assembly, TCRdb reanalyzed the public sequencing data and kept in-frame beta chains. Rows matching on CDR3 protein sequence are summarized as one entry with the most common DNA and genes. It is TCRdb's table, rather than the study itself, that gives the V and J calls and clone size. The sample yields approximately 50,000 distinct CDR3 sequences; 9.5% to 10% were counted once. About 9.6% of the sample is held by the ten biggest clonotypes.

The sample's time point label is to be understood as: pre-sensitization, week 0. Interpreted using the paper, the treatment or condition label stands for: therapeutic diphenylcyclopropenone sensitization with weekly scalp DPC. Total RNA was extracted from unfractionated whole blood that had been collected in Tempus Blood RNA tubes. At each patch-test visit, blood was drawn before the patch test was applied. Patients were considered eligible if aged 18 to 70, diagnosed with alopecia and deemed suitable for DPC therapy, and patients were excluded if pregnant. This clonotype was sampled from a woman in her 30s with alopecia areata. Some clones in this sample may be carry-over from other donors' samples. Sample: whole blood, taken in connection with sensitization to the hapten diphenylcyclopropenone (DPC). The V gene is TRBV7-8 and the J gene is TRBJ1-1, with TRBD1 as a weak D call on 6 bases. The bases are TGTGACAGCAGCCCGGGACAGAACACTGAAGCTTTCTTT. This yields the protein CDSSPGQNTEAFF. The entire variable domain, with the stretches around the CDR3 drawn from the reference TRBV7-8 and TRBJ1-1 proteins, is GAGVSQSPRYKVAKRGQDVALRCDPISGHVSLFWYQQALGQGPEFLTYFQNEAQLDKSGLPSDRFFAERPEGSVSTLKIQRTQQEDSAVYLCDSSPGQNTEAFFGQGTRLTVV.